The 8 T cell receptor beta chains given below trace back to one sample, sequenced in a study of T cell responses to AZD1222 COVID-19 vaccine. Produced via immunoSEQ multiplex PCR; TCRdb's table is partial and in-frame only. The table lists roughly 150,000 clones, under 95% of them singletons. Sequencing was performed on peripheral blood, taken on day 0 of AZD1222 vaccination. The origin of the receptors is an adult in good health.

This chain connects TRBV14 to TRBJ1-4; TRBD1 aligns across 7 bases. The length of the CDR3 is 15 residues. Per germline, CDR1 SGHDN and CDR2 FVKESK. Trimming removed 4 bases from V and 5 bases from J; junction bases left unmatched: 7. CDR3 DNA: TGTGCCAGCAGCCGCCGACAGGGCGGCAATGAAAAACTGTTTTTT. Its translation: CASSRRQGGNEKLFF.

This sequence joins TRBV9 and TRBJ2-1, with 10 bases that match TRBD2. The CDR3 totals 18 residues. Trimming at V came to 0 bases and at J to 4 bases, leaving 10 bases not matched to a gene. Germline CDR1 reads SGDLS; CDR2 reads YYNGEE. CDR3 region: CASSVGHRLAGVYNEQFF. DNA for the CDR3: TGTGCCAGCAGCGTAGGTCACAGGCTAGCGGGAGTTTACAATGAGCAGTTCTTC.

CDR3 in DNA: TGTGCCAGTAGTATGGGAAACAGGGATAATTCACCCCTCCACTTT. As protein: CASSMGNRDNSPLHF. The V call is TRBV19, the J call TRBJ1-6, with D possibly being TRBD1 (6 bases). This CDR3 region has 15 residues. With 3 bases removed from V and 5 bases from J, the gap between germline ends came to 11 bases. Per the germline V gene, CDR1 is LNHDA and CDR2 is SQIVND (reference sequence). The entire variable domain, with the rest obtained from reference TRBV19 and TRBJ1-6, is as follows: DGGITQSPKYLFRKEGQNVTLSCEQNLNHDAMYWYRQDPGQGLRLIYYSQIVNDFQKGDIAEGYSVSREKKESFPLTVTSAQKNPTAFYLCASSMGNRDNSPLHFGNGTRLTVT.

This clone was recorded once. Other nucleotide sequences from this sample produce the same CDR3. The gene calls are TRBV5-4 and TRBJ2-2; the match to TRBD2 covers 8 bases. Germline V lookup: CDR1 SGHNT, CDR2 YYREEE (reference sequence). This CDR3 has 16 amino acids. V was pared by 0 bases and J by 4 bases, with 5 bases of the junction left unmatched. The CDR3 coding sequence is TGTGCCAGCAGCTTGGGTCGGGGGGGCCGCACCGGGGAGCTGTTTTTT. Protein: CASSLGRGGRTGELFF. Full variable domain (remainder filled in from reference TRBV5-4 and TRBJ2-2): ETGVTQSPTHLIKTRGQQVTLRCSSQSGHNTVSWYQQALGQGPQFIFQYYREEENGRGNFPPRFSGLQFPNYSSELNVNALELDDSALYLCASSLGRGGRTGELFFGEGSRLTVL.

Worth noting for this clone: The junction departs from the called germline gene at one end, perhaps through a read error. The J gene is TRBJ1-2, the V gene TRBV6-5, with D unresolved. The CDR3 is 13 amino acids. The V gene's germline CDR1 is MNHEY and CDR2 SVGAGI. This CDR3 is CASTSSQTYGCTF. In nucleotides, the CDR3 is TGTGCCAGCACCTCGTCCCAGACCTATGGCTGCACCTTC.

The chain recombines TRBV19 with TRBJ1-5, with D possibly being TRBD1 (6 bases). The CDR3 loop spans 18 amino acids. Deletions cut 8 bases from V and 1 base from J, with 24 bases between. Germline V gene sequence: CDR1 LNHDA, CDR2 SQIVND (reference sequence). The CDR3 protein is CASQPRTASLLSNQPQHF. For the CDR3, the DNA is TGTGCCAGTCAACCCCGGACAGCGAGCCTTTTGAGCAATCAGCCCCAGCATTTT. Drawing the rest from reference TRBV19 and TRBJ1-5, the complete variable domain is DGGITQSPKYLFRKEGQNVTLSCEQNLNHDAMYWYRQDPGQGLRLIYYSQIVNDFQKGDIAEGYSVSREKKESFPLTVTSAQKNPTAFYLCASQPRTASLLSNQPQHFGDGTRLSIL.

The chain recombines TRBV4-2 with TRBJ2-2; 8 bases map to TRBD2. After removal of 4 bases from V and 6 bases from J, the junction contained 7 bases not matched to a gene. CDR3 length: 15 residues. The germline CDR1 and CDR2 sequences are LGHNA and YNFKEQ. CDR3 sequence: CASSRKRERAGELFF. The CDR3 DNA is TGTGCCAGCAGCCGGAAGCGGGAGAGGGCCGGGGAGCTGTTTTTT.

CDR3 nucleotides: TGTGCCAGCAGCAAAGCGGCGAAGAGGGGCCATAACGAGCAGTACTTC. Its translation: CASSKAAKRGHNEQYF. This chain joins TRBV21-1 and TRBJ2-7. TRBV21-1 is listed as a pseudogene. This CDR3 has 16 residues.